Listed here are 8 T cell receptor beta chains from one sample, sequenced in a study of metastatic and nonmetastatic thyroid tumors. Each patient went into thyroid surgery without having received any treatment. TCRdb re-called clones from the PCR reads using MiXCR. The table includes 30,000 to 35,000 clones, approximately 16% detected once. Sequencing input: blood. These receptors all stem from a male donor with papillary thyroid cancer or a benign thyroid nodule (not recorded which). Some clones in this sample may be carry-over from other donors' samples.

This clone was observed at least ten times. The chain carries TRBV6-2 or TRBV6-3 and TRBJ2-7; the D gene is possibly TRBD2 (5 bases). The CDR3 totals 15 residues. The germline gives CDR1 MNHEY, CDR2 SVGEGT. Trimming removed 6 bases at V and 6 bases at J, with 21 bases between. As DNA, the CDR3 is TGTGCCAGCAGCCACCTGGCAAGAGGGATGGGCGAGCAGTACTTC. It codes for CASSHLARGMGEQYF.

This clone has ten or more counts. The J gene is TRBJ2-7, the V gene TRBV7-8; 7 positions agree with TRBD2. The V segment lost 0 bases and the J segment 4 bases; nucleotides outside the gene matches: 6. This CDR3 spans 15 amino acids. Per germline, CDR1 SGHVS and CDR2 FQNEAQ. CDR3 sequence reads: CASSLAPGEGYEQYF. DNA for the CDR3: TGTGCCAGCAGCTTAGCCCCGGGGGAGGGATACGAGCAGTACTTC.

This clone was detected ten times or more. J is TRBJ1-2 and V is TRBV29-1, with D perhaps matching TRBD1 (6 bases). Looked up from germline, CDR1 is SQVTM and CDR2 is ANQGSEA. Trimming left V 5 bases short and J 5 bases short, with 15 bases between. The CDR3 is 13 amino acids. The CDR3 reads CSVRDNGGYGYTF. The CDR3 coding sequence is TGCAGCGTTCGGGACAACGGGGGGTATGGCTACACCTTC.

This clone has just a few counts. The chain couples TRBV7-2 to TRBJ2-3; weak D call: TRBD2 (5 bases). With 4 bases removed from V and 11 bases from J, the gap between germline ends came to 13 bases. Germline V CDR1 and CDR2: SGHTA, FQGNSA. The CDR3 loop spans 12 amino acids. The CDR3 DNA follows: TGTGCCAGCAGCTATAGGGAGAATCAGCAGTATTTT. Its protein is CASSYRENQQYF.

In this sample, this clone turned up many times. This rearrangement joins TRBV6-1 to TRBJ2-7, with D possibly being TRBD1 (6 bases). The CDR3 runs to 16 residues. The germline CDR1 and CDR2 sequences are MNHNS and SASEGT. V shed 4 bases and J shed 3 bases, with 19 bases lying between them. The chain's CDR3 is CASSGRGRGIVYEQYF. As DNA, the CDR3 is TGTGCCAGCAGTGGCCGCGGCAGGGGTATTGTCTACGAGCAGTACTTC.

By share, this clone counts as medium-sized (0.01 to 0.1%). This chain uses TRBV6-2 or TRBV6-3 with TRBJ1-5; D is unresolved. This CDR3 region has 15 residues. Germline CDR1 is MNHEY and CDR2 is SVGEGT. Trimming pared 4 bases from V and 6 bases from J, leaving 16 bases between. The CDR3 reads CASSLFGRAGQPQHF. CDR3 coding DNA: TGTGCCAGCAGTTTATTCGGACGGGCTGGTCAGCCCCAGCATTTT.

This clone was detected ten times or more. The CDR3 loop is CAWSVYGNTEAFF. The CDR3 nucleotides read TGTGCCTGGAGTGTATACGGGAACACTGAAGCTTTCTTT. The chain combines TRBV30 with TRBJ1-1; no clear D. The germline V and J ends were trimmed by 0 bases and 1 base, with 6 bases remaining between them. This CDR3 has 13 residues. Per germline, CDR1 GTSNPN and CDR2 SVGIG (reference sequence).

This clone was detected many times. The rearrangement links TRBV29-1 to TRBJ2-2, with D maybe TRBD2 (5 bases). The CDR3 has 14 residues. V was clipped by 5 bases and J by 0 bases, with 10 bases between them. Germline assignment: CDR1 SQVTM and CDR2 ANQGSEA. The CDR3 here is CSVSGGTNTGELFF. The CDR3 nucleotides read TGCAGCGTTAGCGGAGGAACGAACACCGGGGAGCTGTTTTTT.